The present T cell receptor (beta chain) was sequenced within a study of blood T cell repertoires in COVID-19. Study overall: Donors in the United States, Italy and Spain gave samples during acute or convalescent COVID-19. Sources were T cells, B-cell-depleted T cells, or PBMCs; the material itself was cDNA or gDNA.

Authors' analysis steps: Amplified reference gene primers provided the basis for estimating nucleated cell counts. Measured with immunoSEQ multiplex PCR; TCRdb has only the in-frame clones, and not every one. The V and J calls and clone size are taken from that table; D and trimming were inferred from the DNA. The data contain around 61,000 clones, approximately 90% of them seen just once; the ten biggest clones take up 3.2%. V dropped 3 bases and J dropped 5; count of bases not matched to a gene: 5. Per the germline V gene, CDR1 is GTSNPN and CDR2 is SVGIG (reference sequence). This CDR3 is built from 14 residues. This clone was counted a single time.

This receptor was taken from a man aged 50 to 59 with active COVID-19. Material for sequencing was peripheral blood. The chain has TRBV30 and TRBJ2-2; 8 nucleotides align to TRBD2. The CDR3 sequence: CAWRTAGGTGELFF. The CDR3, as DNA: TGTGCCTGGAGGACGGCGGGAGGAACCGGGGAGCTGTTTTTT.